One and the same sample provided the 28 T cell receptor beta chains below, sequenced in a study of OX40 agonist ivuxolimab in advanced cancers. The method was the immunoSEQ multiplex PCR assay. TCRdb mirrors the immuneACCESS table, restricted to in-frame sequences. Some clones are absent from its copies; in checked studies, under half trace to an unresolved V gene, and the reason for the others is unknown. Recorded for this sample are about 50,000 clones; more than 70% of them occurred a single time. Of the sample, 0.5% to 0.65% is held by the ten largest clones. The sequences come from CD4+ or CD8+ T cells sorted from blood, collected in a trial of the OX40 agonist ivuxolimab. All receptors come from an adult with an advanced solid tumor such as melanoma, head and neck, liver or kidney cancer.

The CDR3 protein is CASSLNWGTDTQYF. CDR3 nucleotide sequence: TGTGCCAGCAGCTTGAATTGGGGCACAGATACGCAGTATTTT. The chain uses TRBV5-4 and TRBJ2-3, with D uncertain. This CDR3 comprises 14 residues. Germline V gene data show CDR1 as SGHNT and CDR2 as YYREEE (reference sequence). V was cut by 1 base and J by 1 base, with 7 bases left in between.

The rearrangement joins TRBV19 to TRBJ2-7; 10 bases align to TRBD1. The CDR3 totals 15 residues. Germline-derived CDR1 and CDR2 are LNHDA and SQIVND (reference sequence). J gave up 7 bases and V 3 bases, and 9 bases lay outside the gene matches. The CDR3: CASSIPGQGQGEQYF. As DNA, the CDR3 is TGTGCCAGTAGTATTCCGGGACAGGGGCAAGGGGAGCAGTACTTC. Full variable domain (rest looked up from reference TRBV19 and TRBJ2-7): DGGITQSPKYLFRKEGQNVTLSCEQNLNHDAMYWYRQDPGQGLRLIYYSQIVNDFQKGDIAEGYSVSREKKESFPLTVTSAQKNPTAFYLCASSIPGQGQGEQYFGPGTRLTVT.

The chain couples TRBV10-2 to TRBJ2-5; 8 bases are a match to TRBD2. The germline V gene encodes CDR1 WSHSY and CDR2 SAAADI. The CDR3 is made up of 14 amino acids. Losses at the gene ends were 4 bases for V and 4 bases for J; bases not matched to a gene: 5. The CDR3 protein is CASSGAGGVETQYF. In DNA, the CDR3 is TGCGCCAGCAGTGGGGCGGGAGGTGTAGAGACCCAGTACTTC.

The chain employs TRBV7-9 and TRBJ1-2, with a weak D call TRBD1 (6 bases). The V gene lost 5 bases and the J gene lost 5 bases, with 21 bases spanning the gap. Germline V gives CDR1 SEHNR, CDR2 FQNEAQ (reference sequence). CDR3 length: 16 residues. CDR3 sequence (DNA): TGTGCCAGCAGCCCTAGAGGTGGCAGGGGTAATTATGGCTACACCTTC. This sequence encodes CASSPRGGRGNYGYTF.

The V gene is TRBV27, the J gene TRBJ1-6, with unresolved D. Trimming removed 6 bases at V and 3 bases at J, with 15 bases between. The CDR3 length is 16 residues. The germline V gene has CDR1 MNHEY and CDR2 SMNVEV (reference sequence). CDR3 bases: TGTGCCAGCAGCCTACTCGGCCAGGACTATAATTCACCCCTCCACTTT. Translating it yields CASSLLGQDYNSPLHF.

The gene calls are TRBV9 and TRBJ1-1, with a weak D call TRBD1 (6 bases). V shed 3 bases and J shed 2 bases, with 17 bases lying between them. The CDR3 contains 16 residues. Germline assignment: CDR1 SGDLS and CDR2 YYNGEE. In nucleotides, the CDR3 is TGTGCCAGCAGCGCGCCGACAGGAAAACCTAACACTGAAGCTTTCTTT. Its protein is CASSAPTGKPNTEAFF.

The genes are TRBV2 and TRBJ2-1; D is possibly TRBD1 (6 bases). The germline gives CDR1 SNHLY, CDR2 FYNNEI. The V end was cut by 6 bases, the J end by 4 bases, with 13 bases between. This CDR3 comprises 14 residues. CDR3 DNA sequence: TGTGCCAGCAGATCGACAGGCAGGTACAATGAGCAGTTCTTC. Its protein product is CASRSTGRYNEQFF.

The V and J genes are TRBV2 and TRBJ2-5; D is unclear. The CDR3 has 12 amino acids. The germline CDR1 and CDR2 sequences are SNHLY and FYNNEI. V shed 2 bases and J shed 4 bases, with 5 bases lying between them. DNA of the CDR3: TGTGCCAGCAGTGAAATTCGAGAGACCCAGTACTTC. It specifies CASSEIRETQYF.

The gene calls are TRBV18 and TRBJ1-2; D possibly corresponds to TRBD1 (5 bases). With 1 base removed from V and 8 bases from J, the gap between germline ends came to 14 bases. CDR1 KGHSH and CDR2 LQKENI come from the germline V gene. This CDR3 has 14 residues. CDR3 loop: CASSPQGAGIGYTF. The CDR3 DNA reads as TGTGCCAGCTCACCACAAGGGGCAGGGATAGGCTACACCTTC.

Here the CDR3 reads CASSSLTSGALREQFF. The CDR3 region has the DNA TGTGCCAGCAGCTCGTTGACTAGCGGGGCCCTCCGGGAGCAGTTCTTC. The chain links TRBV11-2 to TRBJ2-1, with 11 bases that match TRBD2. Germline CDR1 reads SGHAT; CDR2 reads FQNNGV. This CDR3 has 16 residues. Trimming took 4 bases from V and 10 from J; bases not matched to a gene: 12.

The chain has TRBV19 and TRBJ2-7, with 11 positions matching TRBD1. Germline loops: CDR1 LNHDA, CDR2 SQIVND (reference sequence). J was trimmed by 3 bases and V by 5 bases; bases with no gene match: 3. The CDR3 runs 14 residues. The CDR3 DNA reads TGTGCCAGTAGTCCAGGGACAGGGGGCTACGAGCAGTACTTC. It translates to CASSPGTGGYEQYF.

This clone is categorized as medium-sized. The chain combines TRBV29-1 with TRBJ1-1; weak D call: TRBD1 (5 bases). The CDR3 length is 11 residues. Germline values: CDR1 SQVTM, CDR2 ANQGSEA. V lost 7 bases to trimming and J lost 0 bases, with 6 bases between them. CDR3 in amino acids: CSGGLNTEAFF. The CDR3 DNA sequence: TGCAGCGGGGGGTTGAACACTGAAGCTTTCTTT. The full variable domain, in which reference TRBV29-1 and TRBJ1-1 provide the parts outside the CDR3, is SAVISQKPSRDICQRGTSLTIQCQVDSQVTMMFWYRQQPGQSLTLIATANQGSEATYESGFVIDKFPISRPNLTFSTLTVSNMSPEDSSIYLCSGGLNTEAFFGQGTRLTVV.

The V gene is TRBV29-1, the J gene TRBJ1-1; maybe TRBD1 (5 bases). CDR1 is SQVTM and CDR2 is ANQGSEA in the germline V gene. The CDR3 is 11 residues long. The V gene lost 4 bases and the J gene lost 8 bases, with 11 bases spanning the gap. For the CDR3, the DNA is TGCAGCGTTGTTTGGAGGGGAGAAGCTTTCTTT. This gives the protein CSVVWRGEAFF.

The chain has TRBV4-1 and TRBJ1-1; D might be TRBD1 (5 bases). The CDR3 covers 15 residues. Germline V gene data show CDR1 as MGHRA and CDR2 as YSYEKL. V dropped 0 bases and J dropped 0 bases, with 8 bases sitting between them. The CDR3 reads CASSQEAGLNTEAFF. The CDR3 DNA follows: TGCGCCAGCAGCCAAGAGGCAGGGTTGAACACTGAAGCTTTCTTT.

The V and J genes are TRBV15 and TRBJ1-5, with a possible D match to TRBD1 (5 bases). CDR1 LNHNV and CDR2 YYDKDF come from the germline V gene (reference sequence). The ends were cut back, 5 bases at V and 4 bases at J, with 18 bases in the middle. The CDR3 spans 16 residues. CDR3 DNA sequence: TGTGCCACCAGCGGGGACCCCTTTCCGGGAAATCAGCCCCAGCATTTT. It encodes CATSGDPFPGNQPQHF.

This sequence joins TRBV30 and TRBJ1-4; no clear D gene. Deletions cut 2 bases from V and 1 base from J, with 11 bases between. Germline V lookup: CDR1 GTSNPN, CDR2 SVGIG (reference sequence). This CDR3 comprises 15 residues. CDR3 sequence reads: CAWSFPIQTNEKLFF. CDR3 DNA sequence: TGTGCCTGGAGTTTCCCGATTCAAACTAATGAAAAACTGTTTTTT.

The chain carries TRBV14 and TRBJ2-1, with 9 bases that match TRBD1. J gave up 6 bases and V 4 bases, and 4 bases lay outside the gene matches. The CDR3 totals 14 residues. CDR1 and CDR2 (germline): SGHDN, FVKESK. This CDR3 reads CASSRQGGVNEQFF. For the CDR3, the DNA is TGTGCCAGCAGCCGACAGGGGGGGGTCAATGAGCAGTTCTTC.

This clone was seen a few times. This chain uses TRBV5-8 with TRBJ1-1; a possible D gene is TRBD1 (5 bases). V shed 1 base and J shed 5 bases, with 9 bases lying between them. The CDR3 loop spans 13 amino acids. Germline V CDR1 and CDR2: SGHTS, YDEGEE. Here the CDR3 DNA reads TGTGCCAGCAGCTTGAGCCAGGGTACTGAAGCTTTCTTT. It yields the protein CASSLSQGTEAFF.

The chain joins TRBV7-6 to TRBJ2-7; unclear D gene. Trimming removed 4 bases from V and 1 base from J, with 8 bases in between. The CDR3 spans 13 residues. Looked up from germline, CDR1 is SGHVS and CDR2 is FNYEAQ. In DNA form, the CDR3 reads TGTGCCAGCAGCTCTGTAATTTCCTACGAGCAGTACTTC. It specifies CASSSVISYEQYF.

The chain recombines TRBV5-1 with TRBJ2-5, with TRBD1 as a possible D gene (6 bases). CDR1 SGHRS and CDR2 YFSETQ come from the germline V gene. Trimming removed 3 bases from V and 1 base from J, with 13 bases in between. CDR3 length: 15 amino acids. CDR3 DNA: TGCGCCAGCAGCTCTACAGGGATGGTCCAAGAGACCCAGTACTTC. Translation: CASSSTGMVQETQYF.

V is TRBV6-4 and J is TRBJ2-6; D is possibly TRBD1 (5 bases). Per the germline V gene, CDR1 is MRHNA and CDR2 is SNTAGT. There are 14 residues in the CDR3. Trimming pared 5 bases from V and 4 bases from J, leaving 9 bases between. As DNA, the CDR3 is TGTGCCAGCAGTAGGGGTAGGGGGGCCAACGTCCTGACTTTC. Its protein is CASSRGRGANVLTF.

This clone was found once. The chain carries TRBV19 and TRBJ2-3; D is unclear. Per germline, CDR1 LNHDA and CDR2 SQIVND (reference sequence). The ends were cut back, 3 bases at V and 10 bases at J, with 11 bases in the middle. This CDR3 has 12 amino acids. The DNA of the CDR3 is TGTGCCAGTAGTATCGTAGGTGGCCCGCAGTATTTT. It codes for CASSIVGGPQYF.

This clone was observed once. The chain is built from TRBV29-1 and TRBJ2-2; the D gene is possibly TRBD2 (7 bases). V was trimmed by 7 bases and J by 8 bases, leaving 20 bases between them. Germline CDR1 SQVTM, CDR2 ANQGSEA. The CDR3 spans 14 residues. The CDR3 DNA reads TGCAGCGCCTCCGGGGGGCGGACTCGAGGGGAGCTGTTTTTT. Protein sequence: CSASGGRTRGELFF.

CDR3 nucleotides: TGCGCCAGCAGTTGGGACTCTCACACAGATACGCAGTATTTT. This encodes CASSWDSHTDTQYF. The chain recombines TRBV5-1 with TRBJ2-3, with TRBD2 as a possible D gene (6 bases). With 5 bases removed from V and 2 bases from J, the gap between germline ends came to 12 bases. The germline gives CDR1 SGHRS, CDR2 YFSETQ. The CDR3 consists of 14 residues.

The rearrangement joins TRBV28 to TRBJ1-1; 8 nucleotides match TRBD1. Trimming cost V 2 bases and J 5 bases; bases outside gene matches: 7. The CDR3 is 15 residues long. The germline V gene encodes CDR1 MDHEN and CDR2 SYDVKM. CDR3 sequence (DNA): TGTGCCAGCAGTTTACCGACAGGGGCTGGGACTGAAGCTTTCTTT. The encoded protein is CASSLPTGAGTEAFF.

About this clone: The sample contains more than one DNA sequence encoding this CDR3. This sequence joins TRBV2 and TRBJ2-7, with D possibly TRBD2 on 5 matching bases. Germline V lookup: CDR1 SNHLY, CDR2 FYNNEI. V lost 3 bases and J 2 bases, leaving 17 bases between the germline ends. CDR3 length equals 16 residues. The CDR3 region is CASSDPASGRTYEQYF. The CDR3 nucleotides are TGTGCCAGCAGTGATCCGGCTAGTGGGAGAACCTACGAGCAGTACTTC.

In its sample, this clone was seen once. V usage is TRBV7-2 and J usage is TRBJ2-1; 8 bases line up with TRBD2. V was pared by 1 base and J by 6 bases, with 5 bases of the junction left unmatched. This CDR3 is 15 amino acids long. Germline assignment: CDR1 SGHTA and CDR2 FQGNSA. For the CDR3, the DNA is TGTGCCAGCAGCTTAGTCTGGCTAGCGGGCAATGAGCAGTTCTTC. Amino acids: CASSLVWLAGNEQFF.

The J gene is TRBJ2-2, the V gene TRBV27, with D perhaps TRBD2 (6 bases). Trimming took off 4 bases at V and 2 bases at J, with 8 bases between the two ends. The germline CDR1 and CDR2 sequences are MNHEY and SMNVEV (reference sequence). The CDR3 totals 14 residues. CDR3 region: CASSWGLNTGELFF. The CDR3 nucleotides are TGTGCCAGCAGTTGGGGACTTAACACCGGGGAGCTGTTTTTT.